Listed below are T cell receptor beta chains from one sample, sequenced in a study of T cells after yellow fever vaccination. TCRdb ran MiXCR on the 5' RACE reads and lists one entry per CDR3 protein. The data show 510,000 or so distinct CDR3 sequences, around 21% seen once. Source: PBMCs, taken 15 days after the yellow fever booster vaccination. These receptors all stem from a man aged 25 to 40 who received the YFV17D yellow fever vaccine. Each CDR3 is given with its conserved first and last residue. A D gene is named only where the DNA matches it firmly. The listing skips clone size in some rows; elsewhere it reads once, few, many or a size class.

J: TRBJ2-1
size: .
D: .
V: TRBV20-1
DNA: TGCAGTGCTAGTCTAGGAGACTACTACTACAATGAGCAGTTCTTC
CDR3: CSASLGDYYYNEQFF

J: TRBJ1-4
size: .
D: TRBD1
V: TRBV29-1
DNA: TGCAGCGTACGGACAGGGGTAAATGAAAAACTGTTTTTT
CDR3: CSVRTGVNEKLFF

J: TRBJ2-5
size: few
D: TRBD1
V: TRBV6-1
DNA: TGTGCCAGCAGGCCCTGGACAGGCCTACAAGAGACCCAGTACTTC
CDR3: CASRPWTGLQETQYF

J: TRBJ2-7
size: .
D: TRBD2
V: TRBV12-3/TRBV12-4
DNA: TGTGCCAGCAGTTTCGTCATGGTTTTAGCGGGAGGAGCCGAGCAGTACTTC
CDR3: CASSFVMVLAGGAEQYF

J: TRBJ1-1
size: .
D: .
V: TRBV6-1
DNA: TGTGCCAGCAGTCGGGACCGACGACAGAGAAACACTGAAGCTTTCTTT
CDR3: CASSRDRRQRNTEAFF

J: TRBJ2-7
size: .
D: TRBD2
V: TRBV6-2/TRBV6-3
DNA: TGTGCCAGCAGTCCCCTAGCGGGATACCGCGGCGAGCAGTACTTC
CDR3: CASSPLAGYRGEQYF

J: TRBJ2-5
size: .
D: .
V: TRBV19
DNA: TGTGCCAGTAGTATAAGTGAGACCCAGTACTTC
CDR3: CASSISETQYF

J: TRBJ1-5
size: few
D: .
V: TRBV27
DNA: TGTGCCAGCGCAGGGACCAATCAGCCCCAGCATTTT
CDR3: CASAGTNQPQHF

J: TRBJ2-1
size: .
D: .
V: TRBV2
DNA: TGTGCCAGCAGTGAATCTGGGGGAATTAAGCAGTTCTTC
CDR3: CASSESGGIKQFF

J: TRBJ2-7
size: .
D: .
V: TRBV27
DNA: TGTGCCAGTACCGCGGGAAGCTCCTACGAGCAGTACTTC
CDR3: CASTAGSSYEQYF

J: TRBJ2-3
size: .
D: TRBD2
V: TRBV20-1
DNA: TGCAGTGCTAGTCGAGTAGCGGGAGCCACAGATACGCAGTATTTT
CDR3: CSASRVAGATDTQYF

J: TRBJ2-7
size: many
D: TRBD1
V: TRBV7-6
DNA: TGTGCCAGCAGCTTGGACAGGGGGTACTACGAGCAGTACTTC
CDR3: CASSLDRGYYEQYF

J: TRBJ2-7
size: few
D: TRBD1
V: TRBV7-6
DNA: TGTGCCAGCAGCAAGGAGACAGGGTCCTACGAGCAGTACTTC
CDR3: CASSKETGSYEQYF

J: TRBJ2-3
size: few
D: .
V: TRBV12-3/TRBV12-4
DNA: TGTGCCAGCAGTTTTGGTCAGGGAAGGTCCACAGATACGCAGTATTTT
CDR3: CASSFGQGRSTDTQYF

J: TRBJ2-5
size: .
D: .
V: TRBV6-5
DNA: TGTGCCAGCAGTTATGGGTGGGCAGAGACCCAGTACTTC
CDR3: CASSYGWAETQYF

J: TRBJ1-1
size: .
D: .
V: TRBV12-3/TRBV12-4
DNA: TGTGCCAGCAGGTCCGGGGGGAACACTGAAGCTTTCTTT
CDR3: CASRSGGNTEAFF

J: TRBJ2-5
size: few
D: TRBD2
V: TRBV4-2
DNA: TGTGCCAGCAGCCATTTGGCTAGCGGGGGGGAAGAGACCCAGTACTTC
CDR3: CASSHLASGGEETQYF

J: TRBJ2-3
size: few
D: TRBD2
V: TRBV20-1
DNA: TGCAGTGCTAGAGATTCCGCCCGACTAGCGGGAGGGGATACGCAGTATTTT
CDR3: CSARDSARLAGGDTQYF

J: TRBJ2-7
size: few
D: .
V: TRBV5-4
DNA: TGTGCCAGCAGCTTGTCCCGACGGGGAGACGAGCAGTACTTC
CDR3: CASSLSRRGDEQYF

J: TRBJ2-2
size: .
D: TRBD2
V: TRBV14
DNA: TGTGCCAGCAGCCAAGTCCCCACTAGCGGGAGGTTTACCGGGGAGCTGTTTTTT
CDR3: CASSQVPTSGRFTGELFF

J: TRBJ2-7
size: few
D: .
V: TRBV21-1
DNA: TGTGCCAGCAGCTCCTTTCCGGCCCCCTGGGACGAGCAGTACTTC
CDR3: CASSSFPAPWDEQYF

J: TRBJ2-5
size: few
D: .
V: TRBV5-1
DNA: TGCGCCAGCAGATTACGGGATCTTACGGGGGAGACCCAGTACTTC
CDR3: CASRLRDLTGETQYF

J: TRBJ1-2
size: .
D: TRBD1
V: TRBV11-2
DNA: TGTGCCAGCAGCTTAGGGCCTGACAGGGTGTTCTATGGCTACACCTTC
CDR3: CASSLGPDRVFYGYTF

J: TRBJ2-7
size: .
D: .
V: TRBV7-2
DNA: TGTGCCAGCAGCACACAGGGTCTGAGCGAGCAGTACTTC
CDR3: CASSTQGLSEQYF

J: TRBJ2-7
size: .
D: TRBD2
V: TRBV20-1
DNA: TGCTGTGCTACATCCCCCACCGGGACTAGCATCTACGAGCAGTACTTC
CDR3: CCATSPTGTSIYEQYF

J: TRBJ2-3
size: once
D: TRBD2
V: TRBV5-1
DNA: TGCGCCAGCAGCTTGGAAGTTGCGGGGAGGGGTACGCAGTATTTT
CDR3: CASSLEVAGRGTQYF

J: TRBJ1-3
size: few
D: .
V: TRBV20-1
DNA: TGCAGTGCTACTAAGGGACCAGGAAACACCATATATTTT
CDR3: CSATKGPGNTIYF

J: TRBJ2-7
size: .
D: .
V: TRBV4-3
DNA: TGCGCCAGCAGCCAAGATTCCCCTAGGCCGGGCCCATTCGAGCAGTACTTC
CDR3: CASSQDSPRPGPFEQYF

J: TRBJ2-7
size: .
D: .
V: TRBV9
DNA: TGTGCCAGCAGCCCCCAAGGGCGGAATGTCTACGAGCAGTACTTC
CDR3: CASSPQGRNVYEQYF

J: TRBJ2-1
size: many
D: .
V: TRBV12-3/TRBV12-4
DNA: TGTGCCAGCAGTTTTAGGTATGCAGGGTTGAAGTTCTTC
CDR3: CASSFRYAGLKFF

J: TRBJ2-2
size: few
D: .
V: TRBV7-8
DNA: TGTGCCAGCAGCTTAAAACTAGGGAACACCGGGGAGCTGTTTTTT
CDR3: CASSLKLGNTGELFF

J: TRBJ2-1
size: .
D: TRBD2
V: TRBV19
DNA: TGTGCCAGGATCTTAGCGGGAGGGCCATATGAGCAGTTCTTC
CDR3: CARILAGGPYEQFF

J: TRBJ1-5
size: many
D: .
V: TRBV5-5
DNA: TGTGCCAGCAGCTTGGAAGAGGGGATCAGCAATCAGCCCCAGCATTTT
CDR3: CASSLEEGISNQPQHF

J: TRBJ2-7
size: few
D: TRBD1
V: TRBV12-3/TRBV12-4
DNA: TGTGCCAGCACCCCCTTAACGGCAGGGGGCTGCGAGCAGTACTTC
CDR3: CASTPLTAGGCEQYF

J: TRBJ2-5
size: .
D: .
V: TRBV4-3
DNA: TGCGCCAGCAGCCAAGATCAGGCGGGATGGCGCGGGACCCAGTACTTC
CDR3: CASSQDQAGWRGTQYF

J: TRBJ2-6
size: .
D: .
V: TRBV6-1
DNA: TGTGCCAGCATCAGCTCTGGGGCCAACGTCCTGACTTTC
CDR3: CASISSGANVLTF

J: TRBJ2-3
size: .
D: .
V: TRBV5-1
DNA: TGCGCCAGCAGCTTGGCGGATACTACGCAGTATTTT
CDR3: CASSLADTTQYF